The 3 T cell receptor beta chains below were found in one sample sequenced in a study of Ad26.COV2.S vaccination and SARS-CoV-2 variants. TCRdb's table, derived via immunoSEQ multiplex PCR, lists solely in-frame clones and lacks some. This table holds hundreds of thousands of clones, around 92% found once. Treatment reported: roughly 19 received Ad26.COV2.S at low or high dose, single or two shots; about five received placebo; per-sample allocation not given. Sampling happened 63 days after the first vaccine or placebo injection. Sample: peripheral blood, taken in a trial of Ad26.COV2.S vaccine versus placebo. The receptors here all came from a person aged 18 to 65 who received the Ad26.COV2.S COVID-19 vaccine or a placebo.

This clone has just one count. The V call is TRBV29-1, the J call TRBJ2-1; 7 bases line up with TRBD2. V was pared by 6 bases and J by 8 bases, with 13 bases of the junction left unmatched. CDR1 SQVTM and CDR2 ANQGSEA come from the germline V gene. The length of the CDR3 is 14 residues. CDR3 DNA: TGCAGCGTGAAAACTAGCGTGGGGTTCGATGAGCAGTTCTTC. This encodes CSVKTSVGFDEQFF.

The rearrangement joins TRBV3-1 (or the pseudogene TRBV3-2) to TRBJ1-3; TRBD1 is a possible D gene (6 bases). Germline-derived CDR1 and CDR2 are LGHDT and YNNKEL (reference sequence). This CDR3 contains 14 residues. The ends were cut back, 4 bases at V and 3 bases at J, with 10 bases in the middle. This CDR3 reads CASSLDSVGNTIYF. The CDR3 nucleotides read TGTGCCAGCAGCCTGGACAGCGTTGGAAACACCATATATTTT.

V usage is TRBV7-9 and J usage is TRBJ2-2; the D gene is possibly TRBD1 (5 bases). Per germline, CDR1 SEHNR and CDR2 FQNEAQ (reference sequence). The V end lost 2 bases, the J end lost 7 bases, and 11 bases lay between the germline ends. The CDR3 is 14 residues long. The DNA for the CDR3 is TGTGCCAGCAGCTTAATAGGGGCAGTCGGGGAGCTGTTTTTT. Its protein product is CASSLIGAVGELFF.